This T cell receptor (beta chain) originates from a study of OX40 agonist ivuxolimab in advanced cancers. Across the whole study: Every 2 weeks, patients received ivuxolimab intravenously, dosed at 0.01 to 10 mg/kg.

Study-level findings and limits: Low clonal expansion, among the lowest seen, marked partial responders at 0.1-3.0 mg/kg. CD8+ T cells were the subset that, on average, had more expanded clones than CD4+.

Comments on this clone: What it binds is unknown.

Clones were read by immunoSEQ multiplex PCR, and TCRdb kept only the in-frame ones, dropping some. The sample shows 82,000 or so clones, 80% to 95% of them seen only once. The germline gives CDR1 SGHNT, CDR2 YYREEE (reference sequence). This CDR3 region has 15 residues. V lost 3 bases to trimming and J lost 6 bases, with 19 bases between them. The specimen was CD4+ or CD8+ T cells sorted from blood, collected in a trial of the OX40 agonist ivuxolimab. The origin of this receptor is an adult with an advanced solid tumor such as melanoma, head and neck, liver or kidney cancer. The rearrangement uses TRBV5-4 and TRBJ2-7; D call uncertain. The CDR3 loop reads CASSSIMPGNGEQYF. The CDR3 coding sequence is TGTGCCAGCAGCTCGATTATGCCGGGTAACGGCGAGCAGTACTTC.